This T cell receptor (beta chain) was captured in a study of graft-versus-host responses after intestinal transplantation. Overall study context: Once they had received anti-thymocyte globulin induction, all recipients took tacrolimus and steroids for 2 to 4 years. General observations from the study: Allografts of patients with graft-donor T cell macrochimerism showed high graft-versus-host to host-versus-graft clone ratios.

Repertoires were generated with immunoSEQ multiplex PCR, while TCRdb's copy carries only in-frame clones and drops some. The sample consists of about 50,000 clones, about nine tenths of them appearing once. This clone was seen a few times. Its specificity is not known. V dropped 6 bases and J dropped 1 base, with 12 bases sitting between them. CDR3 length: 14 amino acids. Germline lookup yields CDR1 LNHDA and CDR2 SQIVND (reference sequence). The source is a human donor who was the organ donor for an intestinal transplant. The chain recombines TRBV19 with TRBJ1-2, with a tentative D call TRBD1 (6 bases). The material was unstimulated CD4+ T cells sorted from spleen or lymph node cells, obtained before transplant. The DNA of the CDR3 is TGTGCCAGTAGGCACTTGGACAGTAACTATGGCTACACCTTC. Translated: CASRHLDSNYGYTF.